Listed below are T cell receptor beta chains from one sample, sequenced in a study of blood T cell repertoires in COVID-19. TCRdb's table, derived via immunoSEQ multiplex PCR, lists solely in-frame clones and lacks some. The sample carries over 50,000 clones, about 86% recorded once. Source material: peripheral blood. These TCRs come from a human donor in a cohort sampled during active COVID-19. CDR3s include the opening cysteine and the closing phenylalanine or tryptophan. The D gene is left open where the match is weak. Size tells how often a clone was seen (once, few, many) or the class of an expanded clone, and some rows leave it out.

V gene	D gene	clone size	J gene	CDR3 protein	CDR3 DNA
TRBV5-5	NA	NA	TRBJ1-1	CASSLERGGHQQF	TGTGCCAGCAGCTTGGAAAGGGGGGGACATCAACAGTTT
TRBV7-9	TRBD1	NA	TRBJ2-1	CASSPPDRGSRVYEQFF	TGTGCCAGCAGCCCACCGGACAGGGGGAGTAGGGTCTATGAGCAGTTCTTC
TRBV19	NA	few	TRBJ1-2	CASSTTGGYGYTF	TGTGCCAGTAGTACGACAGGAGGCTATGGCTACACCTTC
TRBV5-1	NA	NA	TRBJ1-2	CASSLVSGSYGYTF	TGCGCCAGCAGCTTGGTTTCGGGAAGCTATGGCTACACCTTC
TRBV24-1	NA	few	TRBJ2-7	CATDKTDIWSYEQYF	TGTGCCACCGACAAGACGGACATTTGGTCGTACGAGCAGTACTTC
TRBV5-4	NA	NA	TRBJ2-2	CASSSSGHSTGELFF	TGTGCCAGCAGCTCGTCGGGACACAGCACCGGGGAGCTGTTTTTT
TRBV5-1	TRBD1	NA	TRBJ2-7	CASSPDRVIYEQYF	TGCGCCAGCAGCCCGGACAGGGTAATCTACGAGCAGTACTTC
TRBV28	NA	once	TRBJ1-5	CASRFDLLRTSPQHF	TGTGCCAGCAGGTTTGACCTCTTGCGGACTTCGCCCCAGCATTTT
TRBV29-1	NA	NA	TRBJ1-4	CSVRGEKLFF	TGCAGCGTCAGGGGTGAAAAACTGTTTTTT
TRBV6-2/TRBV6-3	TRBD1	NA	TRBJ1-6	CASSPGQAYNSPLHF	TGTGCCAGCAGCCCCGGACAGGCGTATAATTCACCCCTCCACTTT
TRBV28	NA	NA	TRBJ2-1	CASSPPGDEQFF	TGTGCCAGCAGTCCCCCGGGGGATGAGCAGTTCTTC
TRBV19	TRBD1	NA	TRBJ2-2	CASSARTGGTGELFF	TGTGCCAGTAGTGCCCGGACAGGCGGCACCGGGGAGCTGTTTTTT
TRBV7-6	NA	NA	TRBJ1-4	CASSSIQPGQGGEKLFF	TGTGCCAGCAGCTCTATACAACCGGGACAAGGAGGTGAAAAACTGTTTTTT
TRBV19	NA	NA	TRBJ2-7	CASSTGVNGYEQYF	TGTGCCAGTAGTACAGGTGTGAATGGTTACGAGCAGTACTTC
TRBV19	TRBD1	once	TRBJ2-1	CASSGQGPNIEQFF	TGTGCCAGTAGTGGACAGGGCCCTAACATTGAGCAGTTCTTC
TRBV29-1	TRBD1	NA	TRBJ2-7	CSVGPDRVGPNEQYF	TGCAGCGTTGGCCCGGACAGGGTAGGCCCCAACGAGCAGTACTTC
TRBV28	TRBD2	NA	TRBJ2-7	CASRRGGGGPRYEQYF	TGTGCCAGCAGGCGGGGGGGTGGCGGACCGAGATACGAGCAGTACTTC
TRBV28	TRBD2	NA	TRBJ2-1	CASSLPASGSLHEQFF	TGTGCCAGCAGTTTGCCGGCCAGCGGGAGCTTGCATGAGCAGTTCTTC
TRBV11-2	TRBD1	NA	TRBJ1-1	CASSWGQGYPEAFF	TGTGCCAGCAGCTGGGGACAGGGGTATCCTGAAGCTTTCTTT
TRBV5-1	NA	NA	TRBJ2-7	CASRPTPGLNEQYF	TGCGCCAGCAGACCTACTCCGGGACTCAACGAGCAGTACTTC
TRBV10-1	TRBD2	NA	TRBJ2-3	CASSRTSGSEDTQYF	TGCGCCAGCAGTCGGACTAGCGGGAGCGAAGATACGCAGTATTTT
TRBV2	TRBD1	NA	TRBJ1-2	CASNRDRGRGYTF	TGTGCCAGCAACCGGGACAGGGGACGAGGCTACACCTTC
TRBV18	TRBD1	NA	TRBJ1-6	CASSLGGGNSYNSPLHF	TGTGCCAGCTCCCTTGGAGGGGGCAACTCCTATAATTCACCCCTCCACTTT
TRBV10-3	NA	NA	TRBJ2-2	CAISESSVNTGELFF	TGTGCCATCAGTGAGTCATCGGTGAACACCGGGGAGCTGTTTTTT
TRBV10-3	NA	NA	TRBJ2-5	CAIRDSKFETQYF	TGTGCCATCAGGGACAGCAAGTTCGAGACCCAGTACTTC
TRBV9	TRBD1	once	TRBJ2-7	CASSVEGTGINEQYF	TGTGCCAGCAGCGTAGAGGGGACAGGGATCAACGAGCAGTACTTC
TRBV10-1	TRBD2	NA	TRBJ2-1	CATQPGGSRVNEQFF	TGCGCCACCCAGCCGGGGGGATCACGGGTCAATGAGCAGTTCTTC